This TCR beta chain was recorded in a study of radiation and T cells in renal cell carcinoma. Time point indicated: blood 4 weeks post-SBRT, at nephrectomy. Specified treatment: 15 Gy SBRT to primary tumor, nephrectomy 4 weeks later. Here immunoSEQ multiplex PCR was the method, and the copy in TCRdb shows in-frame clones only, minus some. The sample yields approximately 170,000 clones, about 87% seen once. The material sequenced was blood, taken from a patient whose treatment included radiotherapy and nephrectomy. The clonotype comes from a woman aged 50 to 60 with renal cell carcinoma.

CDR3 protein: CASSLDLQVGTEAFF. DNA of the CDR3: TGTGCCAGCAGCTTAGACCTGCAGGTGGGCACTGAAGCTTTCTTT. The chain employs TRBV7-2 and TRBJ1-1; the D is unclear. The CDR3 runs to 15 residues. The germline V gene has CDR1 SGHTA and CDR2 FQGNSA. Between the trimmed V and J ends, which lost 1 base and 4 bases, there was a span of 13 bases.